This T cell receptor beta chain stems from a study of glioma-infiltrating T cells after dendritic cell vaccination. Overall study context: Samples are from glioblastoma patients in Phase I and II dendritic cell vaccine trials. The vaccine used monocyte-derived dendritic cells pulsed overnight with autologous tumor lysate.

Blood PBMC samples: pre-vaccination, two weeks post third vaccination, and at tumor progression. This CDR3 is built from 16 residues. The germline CDR1 and CDR2 sequences are MGHDK and SYGVNS. V shed 1 base, J shed 4 bases, and the junction held 6 bases outside the gene matches. Assay: immunoSEQ multiplex PCR; the TCRdb copy retains only in-frame clones and omits some. Of around 89,000 clones in the sample, about nine tenths were seen once. The clonotype comes from a human donor with glioblastoma. The sample here was blood, taken before dendritic cell vaccination. This chain uses TRBV25-1 with TRBJ2-1, with 8 bases identical to TRBD1. This chain's CDR3 is CASSESQRDRYNEQFF. The CDR3 DNA is TGTGCCAGCAGTGAATCCCAAAGGGACAGGTACAATGAGCAGTTCTTC.